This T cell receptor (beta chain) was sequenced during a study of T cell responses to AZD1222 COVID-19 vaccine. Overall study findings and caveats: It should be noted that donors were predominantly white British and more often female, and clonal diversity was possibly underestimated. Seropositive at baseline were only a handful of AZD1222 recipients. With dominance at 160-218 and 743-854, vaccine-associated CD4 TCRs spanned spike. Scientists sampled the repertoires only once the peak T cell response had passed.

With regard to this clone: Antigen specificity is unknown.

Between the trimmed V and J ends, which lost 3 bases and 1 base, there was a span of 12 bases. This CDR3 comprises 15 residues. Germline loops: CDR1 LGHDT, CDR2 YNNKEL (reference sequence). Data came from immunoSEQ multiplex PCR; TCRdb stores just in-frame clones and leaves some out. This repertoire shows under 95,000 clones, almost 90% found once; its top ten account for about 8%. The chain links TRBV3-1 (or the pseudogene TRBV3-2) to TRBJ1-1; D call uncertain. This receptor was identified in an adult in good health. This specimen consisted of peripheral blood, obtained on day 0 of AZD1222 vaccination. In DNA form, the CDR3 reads TGTGCCAGCAGCCAGGCCATGAGGTGGAACACTGAAGCTTTCTTT. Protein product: CASSQAMRWNTEAFF.